Here is one T cell receptor beta chain with its context. The antigen is undetermined. The sample belongs to a study of T cell responses to AZD1222 COVID-19 vaccine. Method: immunoSEQ multiplex PCR; TCRdb's copy keeps in-frame clones and lacks some. The table has 90,000 to 110,000 clones, about 88% seen once. Study results and caveats: Nearly half of the spike-specific TCRs reportedly recognize variant regions that carry no mutations. Receipt of two AZD1222 doses was followed by a rise in Spike-specific TCR breadth and depth.

CDR1 is MGHRA and CDR2 is YSYEKL in the germline V gene. This CDR3 region has 14 residues. J gave up 11 bases and V 0 bases, and 7 bases lay outside the gene matches. The chain couples TRBV4-1 to TRBJ1-3; 7 bases match TRBD1. The source was peripheral blood, collected on day 0 of AZD1222 vaccination. The receptor's source is an adult in good health. The CDR3 protein is CASSQEGQLISIYF. The CDR3, as DNA: TGCGCCAGCAGCCAAGAGGGACAGCTAATCTCCATATATTTT.